A single T cell receptor (beta chain) is shown here with its context. Its antigen is not identified. The CDR3 runs to 10 residues. From germline, CDR1 is DFQATT and CDR2 SNEGSKA (reference sequence). V was trimmed by 3 bases and J by 3 bases, leaving 2 bases between them. This entry comes from a study of monozygotic twins with cystic fibrosis. Findings and caveats of the study: Monozygotic CF twins shared more identical nucleotide clonotypes than unrelated patients. Co-twins had the most similar V usage for 13 of 16 pairs, J for 8. No link emerged between shared CDR3 counts and age, concordance or severity. Median Simpson clonality of 0.0095 suggested naive T cells predominated.

TCRdb's table, derived via immunoSEQ multiplex PCR, lists solely in-frame clones and lacks some. The sample holds roughly 32,000 clones; just over 95% are singletons and the top ten take over 0.15%. The specimen sequenced was blood. The gene calls are TRBV20-1 and TRBJ1-1; no clear D. The clonotype comes from a girl aged 2 to 9 with cystic fibrosis. The CDR3 bases are TGCAGTGCTAGCGACACTGAAGCTTTCTTT. Translating it yields CSASDTEAFF.